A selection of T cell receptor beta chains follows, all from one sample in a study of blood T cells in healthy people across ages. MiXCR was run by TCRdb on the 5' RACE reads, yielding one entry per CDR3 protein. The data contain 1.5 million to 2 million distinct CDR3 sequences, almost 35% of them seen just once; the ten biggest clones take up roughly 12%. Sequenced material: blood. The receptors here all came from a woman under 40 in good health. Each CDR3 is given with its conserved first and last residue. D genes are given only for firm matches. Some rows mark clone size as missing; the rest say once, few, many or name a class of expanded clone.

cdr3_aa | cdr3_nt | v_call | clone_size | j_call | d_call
CASSQDQQGRSYTF | TGTGCCAGCAGCCAAGACCAACAGGGCCGAAGCTACACCTTC | TRBV4-2 | . | TRBJ1-2 | .
CASASGTRNEKLFF | TGTGCCAGCGCCTCCGGGACACGAAATGAAAAACTGTTTTTT | TRBV9 | . | TRBJ1-4 | .
CASSLQPAYGYTF | TGTGCCAGCAGCTTACAGCCCGCCTATGGCTACACCTTC | TRBV11-2 | few | TRBJ1-2 | .
CSASATGVQPQHF | TGCAGTGCTAGTGCGACAGGGGTTCAGCCCCAGCATTTT | TRBV20-1 | . | TRBJ1-5 | TRBD1
CATSTFYNEQFF | TGTGCCACCAGCACCTTTTACAATGAGCAGTTCTTC | TRBV15 | many | TRBJ2-1 | .
CASRKWETENYGYTF | TGTGCCAGCAGGAAGTGGGAGACAGAGAACTATGGCTACACCTTC | TRBV2 | . | TRBJ1-2 | .
CAWNKQGISGANVLTF | TGTGCCTGGAACAAACAGGGAATCTCTGGGGCCAACGTCCTGACTTTC | TRBV30 | few | TRBJ2-6 | .
CASSLEGEGPLHF | TGCGCCAGCAGCTTGGAGGGGGAGGGACCCCTCCACTTT | TRBV5-1 | few | TRBJ1-6 | .
CASSEPSGQETQYF | TGCGCCAGCAGTGAACCTAGCGGTCAAGAGACCCAGTACTTC | TRBV10-2 | few | TRBJ2-5 | TRBD2
CASSSVRQGADIQYF | TGTGCCAGCAGCTCCGTCCGACAGGGGGCGGACATTCAGTACTTC | TRBV7-9 | . | TRBJ2-4 | TRBD1
CASRSVPEDGAQETQYF | TGTGCAAGTCGCTCGGTGCCCGAGGACGGGGCACAAGAGACCCAGTACTTC | TRBV12-2 | . | TRBJ2-5 | .
CASSAGTIDTDTQYF | TGCGCCAGCAGCGCCGGGACTATCGACACAGATACGCAGTATTTT | TRBV5-1 | few | TRBJ2-3 | TRBD2
CASSQERLLGLGEQFF | TGCGCCAGCAGCCAAGAGAGGCTGTTAGGGCTGGGTGAGCAGTTCTTC | TRBV4-1 | . | TRBJ2-1 | .
CASNFGGYTF | TGTGCCAGCAATTTTGGCGGCTACACCTTC | TRBV6-1 | once | TRBJ1-2 | .
CASSEGGVGYQETQYF | TGTGCCAGCAGTGAAGGCGGGGTGGGGTACCAAGAGACCCAGTACTTC | TRBV2 | . | TRBJ2-5 | .
CASSGDGRITQYF | TGCGCCAGCAGCGGTGACGGAAGGATTACGCAGTATTTT | TRBV5-1 | . | TRBJ2-3 | .
CASSEPNRGLNQPQHF | TGCGCCAGCAGTGAGCCGAACAGGGGCCTCAATCAGCCCCAGCATTTT | TRBV10-2 | . | TRBJ1-5 | TRBD1
CASTTFLRGTAAQPQHF | TGTGCCAGCACTACTTTCTTAAGGGGCACCGCCGCTCAGCCCCAGCATTTT | TRBV27 | . | TRBJ1-5 | .
CASRYGLAGNTGELFF | TGTGCCAGCCGATATGGACTAGCGGGGAACACCGGGGAGCTGTTTTTT | TRBV6-2/TRBV6-3 | . | TRBJ2-2 | TRBD2
CASSLALAGGGVADTQYF | TGCGCCAGCAGCTTGGCTCTAGCGGGAGGAGGGGTCGCAGATACGCAGTATTTT | TRBV5-1 | few | TRBJ2-3 | TRBD2
CSASRGRNIQYF | TGCAGTGCGTCCAGGGGGAGGAACATTCAGTACTTC | TRBV20-1 | many | TRBJ2-4 | .
CASSQAAAGAAREQYF | TGTGCCAGCAGCCAAGCAGCAGCGGGGGCCGCCAGGGAGCAGTACTTC | TRBV3-1 | many | TRBJ2-7 | TRBD2